These 28 T cell receptor beta chains were sequenced from one sample in a study of T cell responses to AZD1222 COVID-19 vaccine (dated by TCRdb to the early 2020s). The protocol used for the library was the immunoSEQ multiplex PCR assay. The immuneACCESS repertoire file appears here via TCRdb, limited to in-frame rearrangements. These files lack a portion of the clones; in checked studies, under half of the deficit traces to unresolved V genes, and the cause of the others is not known. In all, the sample holds around 160,000 clones, and around nine tenths of those were seen once. Around 5.2% of the sample is held by the ten biggest clonotypes. The intended sense of this specimen's time point label: baseline before first vaccination. The sample was peripheral blood, taken on day 0 of AZD1222 vaccination. All receptors come from an adult in good health.

This chain links TRBV13 with TRBJ1-5; D is ambiguous. Germline-derived CDR1 and CDR2 are PRHDT and FYEKMQ (reference sequence). V lost 7 bases and J lost 2, with 6 bases in between. The CDR3 covers 12 residues. CDR3 nucleotides: TGTGCCAGCACGGTCGGCAATCAGCCCCAGCATTTT. Translating it yields CASTVGNQPQHF.

The gene calls are TRBV5-1 and TRBJ1-4, with 10 bases fitting TRBD1. This CDR3 spans 18 amino acids. Per the germline V gene, CDR1 is SGHRS and CDR2 is YFSETQ. After removal of 4 bases from V and 5 bases from J, the junction contained 14 bases not matched to a gene. The CDR3 nucleotides are TGCGCCAGCAGCGTTATACCGGGACAGGGGATCGTCAATGAAAAACTGTTTTTT. Translation: CASSVIPGQGIVNEKLFF.

On this clone: An end of the junction differs from the germline gene, which may be a read error. The chain joins TRBV19 to TRBJ1-2, with a tentative D call TRBD1 (5 bases). The CDR3 has 15 residues. The germline CDR1 and CDR2 sequences are LNHDA and SQIVND (reference sequence). CDR3 loop: CASSTGGWIAYGHTF. The CDR3 DNA sequence: TGTGCCAGTAGTACCGGGGGGTGGATCGCTTATGGCCACACCTTC.

This chain connects TRBV2 to TRBJ1-5, with TRBD1 as a possible D gene (5 bases). The V end lost 6 bases, the J end lost 0 bases, and 18 bases lay between the germline ends. The CDR3 spans 17 residues. CDR1 and CDR2 from the germline V gene are SNHLY and FYNNEI. The CDR3 DNA follows: TGTGCCAGCAGAAAGCTTGGAGGGGACCTTAGCAATCAGCCCCAGCATTTT. It codes for CASRKLGGDLSNQPQHF.

The chain employs TRBV7-9 and TRBJ1-1, with D unresolved. CDR3 length: 12 amino acids. Per the germline V gene, CDR1 is SEHNR and CDR2 is FQNEAQ (reference sequence). Trimming took 5 bases from V and 7 from J, leaving 11 bases between them. CDR3 protein: CASSRVAIEAFF. CDR3 sequence (DNA): TGTGCCAGCAGCAGGGTGGCGATTGAAGCTTTCTTT.

This clone occurred a few times. The CDR3 region has the DNA TGTGCCAGCAGTTTAGGGAGGAGAGATGGCTACACCTTC. Amino acids: CASSLGRRDGYTF. The V and J genes are TRBV12-3 or TRBV12-4 and TRBJ1-2; D uncertain. The V end was cut by 1 base, the J end by 6 bases, with 9 bases between. CDR3 length: 13 residues.

The chain couples TRBV13 to TRBJ2-7; D gene ambiguous. The CDR3 runs 13 residues. CDR1 and CDR2 from the germline V gene are PRHDT and FYEKMQ (reference sequence). Trimming took 3 bases from V and 3 from J, leaving 9 bases between them. The CDR3 protein is CASSLGLNYEQYF. In DNA, the CDR3 is TGTGCCAGCAGCTTGGGCCTGAACTACGAGCAGTACTTC.

This clone was seen more than once but under ten times. The chain combines TRBV2 with TRBJ2-1, with D uncertain. The CDR3 spans 13 residues. Looked up from germline, CDR1 is SNHLY and CDR2 is FYNNEI. Deletions cut 7 bases from V and 5 bases from J, with 12 bases between. This CDR3 is CASIKYVNNEQFF. For the CDR3, the DNA is TGTGCCAGCATAAAGTACGTCAACAATGAGCAGTTCTTC. Together with reference TRBV2 and TRBJ2-1, the CDR3 gives the full variable domain: EPEVTQTPSHQVTQMGQEVILRCVPISNHLYFYWYRQILGQKVEFLVSFYNNEISEKSEIFDDQFSVERPDGSNFTLKIRSTKLEDSAMYFCASIKYVNNEQFFGPGTRLTVL.

V usage is TRBV5-1 and J usage is TRBJ1-1, with 7 bases aligning to TRBD1. Looked up from germline, CDR1 is SGHRS and CDR2 is YFSETQ. The CDR3 spans 14 residues. The V segment lost 2 bases and the J segment 3 bases; nucleotides outside the gene matches: 4. The CDR3 reads CASSLQGQDTEAFF. CDR3 coding DNA: TGCGCCAGCAGCTTACAGGGGCAGGACACTGAAGCTTTCTTT.

The rearrangement links TRBV6-2 or TRBV6-3 to TRBJ2-7; a weak D match, TRBD2 (6 bases). Per germline, CDR1 MNHEY and CDR2 SVGEGT. The CDR3 is made up of 13 amino acids. V was trimmed by 2 bases and J by 3 bases, leaving 8 bases between them. The CDR3 sequence is CASSYGGLYEQYF. The CDR3 coding sequence is TGTGCCAGCAGTTACGGGGGACTCTACGAGCAGTACTTC.

The CDR3 loop reads CASSASGTGLKGHGYTF. CDR3 in DNA: TGTGCCAGCAGCGCCTCCGGGACAGGGTTAAAGGGTCATGGCTACACCTTC. The chain recombines TRBV9 with TRBJ1-2, with 9 bases that match TRBD1. Germline values: CDR1 SGDLS, CDR2 YYNGEE. V trimming: 3 bases; J trimming: 6 bases; junction bases outside the gene matches: 15. The CDR3 consists of 17 residues.

The chain is built from TRBV7-3 and TRBJ1-1, with D tentatively TRBD1 (6 bases). The CDR3 has 15 amino acids. The V gene's germline CDR1 is SGHTA and CDR2 FQGTGA. Trimming took 5 bases from V and 1 from J, leaving 14 bases between them. The DNA for the CDR3 is TGTGCCAGCAGCGCCCATTCGGGACAGAACACTGAAGCTTTCTTT. Translating gives CASSAHSGQNTEAFF.

The rearrangement links TRBV29-1 to TRBJ1-1; 7 bases match TRBD1. Germline CDR1 SQVTM, CDR2 ANQGSEA. The V gene end was trimmed by 3 bases and the J gene end by 3 bases; junction bases not matched to a gene: 10. The CDR3 consists of 15 residues. The CDR3 reads CSVDWLGQIYTEAFF. The CDR3 coding sequence is TGCAGCGTTGATTGGTTGGGACAGATTTACACTGAAGCTTTCTTT.

CDR3 DNA sequence: TGTGCCAGCAGTTCGGGGCGGCGCGGATTGAACACTGAAGCTTTCTTT. Amino acids: CASSSGRRGLNTEAFF. This chain joins TRBV28 and TRBJ1-1; TRBD1 is a possible D gene (5 bases). CDR1 and CDR2 (germline): MDHEN, SYDVKM. The CDR3 has 16 residues. V lost 4 bases to trimming and J lost 0 bases, with 15 bases between them.

The gene calls are TRBV9 and TRBJ1-1; tentatively, D is TRBD1 (6 bases). The CDR3 is 13 residues long. The V end was cut by 0 bases, the J end by 14 bases, with 17 bases between. Per the germline V gene, CDR1 is SGDLS and CDR2 is YYNGEE. The CDR3 sequence is CASSVATRGPGFF. CDR3 DNA sequence: TGTGCCAGCAGCGTAGCTACCCGGGGGCCTGGCTTCTTT.

This clone is a singleton in its sample. The J gene is TRBJ2-6, the V gene TRBV11-3, with D possibly TRBD2 on 6 matching bases. The CDR3 covers 20 residues. V lost 4 bases to trimming and J lost 1 base, with 23 bases between them. The germline gives CDR1 SGHNT, CDR2 YENEEA. CDR3 amino acids: CASSSLDPDGSGSGANVLTF. The CDR3 bases are TGTGCCAGCAGCTCCCTGGACCCGGACGGGAGTGGATCTGGGGCCAACGTCCTGACTTTC.

V gene TRBV11-1 combines with J gene TRBJ1-2; tentatively, D is TRBD1 (5 bases). Deletions cut 5 bases from V and 4 bases from J, with 14 bases between. The germline V gene has CDR1 SGHAT and CDR2 FQDESV (reference sequence). The CDR3 consists of 14 residues. CDR3 amino acids: CASSAGPTPYGYTF. In nucleotides, the CDR3 is TGTGCCAGCAGCGCGGGACCCACTCCCTATGGCTACACCTTC.

The chain is built from TRBV7-3 and TRBJ2-3, with 10 nucleotides matching TRBD2. This CDR3 comprises 16 residues. After removal of 5 bases from V and 4 bases from J, the junction contained 9 bases not matched to a gene. Germline lookup yields CDR1 SGHTA and CDR2 FQGTGA. The chain's CDR3 is CASSPESGGAPDTQYF. For the CDR3, the DNA is TGTGCCAGCAGCCCCGAGAGCGGGGGGGCCCCAGATACGCAGTATTTT.

V and J are TRBV7-3 and TRBJ2-7, with a weak D call TRBD2 (5 bases). V was shortened by 5 bases and J by 6 bases, with 17 bases between the two germline ends. CDR3 size: 14 residues. Germline lookup yields CDR1 SGHTA and CDR2 FQGTGA. CDR3 loop: CASSQGGEFLEQYF. The CDR3, as DNA: TGTGCCAGCAGCCAAGGTGGGGAGTTTCTCGAGCAGTACTTC.

The chain has TRBV6-2 or TRBV6-3 and TRBJ1-1; D is ambiguous. Deletions cut 2 bases from V and 10 bases from J, with 8 bases between. Germline V gene data show CDR1 as MNHEY and CDR2 as SVGEGT. The CDR3 extends over 11 amino acids. The CDR3 DNA is TGTGCCAGCAGTTACCTGTCGAGAGCTTTCTTT. Encoded protein: CASSYLSRAFF.

The rearrangement links TRBV25-1 to TRBJ2-5; no definite D call. V was trimmed by 3 bases and J by 4 bases, leaving 12 bases between them. Germline-derived CDR1 and CDR2 are MGHDK and SYGVNS. The CDR3 loop spans 14 amino acids. CDR3 amino acids: CASSERMPIETQYF. The CDR3, as DNA: TGTGCCAGCAGTGAGCGTATGCCTATAGAGACCCAGTACTTC.

This chain connects TRBV28 to TRBJ2-7; D is perhaps TRBD2 (5 bases). V lost 4 bases and J 2 bases, leaving 9 bases between the germline ends. This CDR3 is 13 amino acids long. Germline CDR1 reads MDHEN; CDR2 reads SYDVKM. In DNA form, the CDR3 reads TGTGCCAGCAGTTCCGCGACTACCTACGAGCAGTACTTC. Amino acids: CASSSATTYEQYF.

The chain links TRBV12-5 to TRBJ2-3, with 7 bases aligning to TRBD1. The V segment lost 8 bases and the J segment 3 bases; nucleotides outside the gene matches: 8. The germline V gene has CDR1 LGHNT and CDR2 FRNRAP. The CDR3 totals 14 residues. CDR3: CASNRGPRTDTQYF. The CDR3 bases are TGTGCTAGTAACAGGGGTCCTAGGACAGATACGCAGTATTTT.

The chain joins TRBV4-1 to TRBJ1-1, with unresolved D. Trimming cost V 2 bases and J 0 bases, with 13 bases left between them. The CDR3 contains 16 residues. CDR1 and CDR2 (germline): MGHRA, YSYEKL. The CDR3, as DNA: TGCGCCAGCAGCCAAAGTTCCGGCAGGATGAACACTGAAGCTTTCTTT. Translating it yields CASSQSSGRMNTEAFF.

This clone was counted a single time. CDR3 coding DNA: TGTGCCAGCAGCTCCCTCGGAGGGCCCCAGCATTTT. Translated: CASSSLGGPQHF. The chain is built from TRBV11-2 and TRBJ1-5; D unclear. Germline CDR1 and CDR2: SGHAT and FQNNGV. This CDR3 has 12 residues. Trimming took off 4 bases at V and 9 bases at J, with 10 bases between the two ends.

The rearrangement joins TRBV19 to TRBJ1-2; TRBD1 agrees at 11 bases. The germline V gene has CDR1 LNHDA and CDR2 SQIVND (reference sequence). The length of the CDR3 is 18 residues. With 5 bases clipped from V and 6 bases from J, the junction kept 17 bases outside the gene matches. CDR3 region: CASSVYPGQGAGFDGYTF. For the CDR3, the DNA is TGTGCCAGTAGTGTATATCCCGGACAGGGGGCAGGGTTCGATGGCTACACCTTC.

The rearrangement joins TRBV29-1 to TRBJ2-1, with TRBD2 matching over 8 bases. CDR1 is SQVTM and CDR2 is ANQGSEA in the germline V gene. The CDR3 runs 15 residues. The junction had 14 bases not matched to a gene; V was cut back by 7 bases and J by 6 bases. The CDR3 here is CSGEGVREASNEQFF. CDR3 bases: TGCAGCGGAGAGGGGGTGCGGGAGGCCTCCAATGAGCAGTTCTTC.

This chain links TRBV6-6 with TRBJ1-3, with D perhaps matching TRBD1 (6 bases). V was cut by 3 bases and J by 6 bases, with 15 bases left in between. CDR1 and CDR2 from the germline V gene are MNHNY and SVGAGI (reference sequence). The CDR3 consists of 15 residues. CDR3 sequence (DNA): TGTGCCAGCAGTTATGCCGTGGGGGCCGAAAACACCATATATTTT. This translates into CASSYAVGAENTIYF.